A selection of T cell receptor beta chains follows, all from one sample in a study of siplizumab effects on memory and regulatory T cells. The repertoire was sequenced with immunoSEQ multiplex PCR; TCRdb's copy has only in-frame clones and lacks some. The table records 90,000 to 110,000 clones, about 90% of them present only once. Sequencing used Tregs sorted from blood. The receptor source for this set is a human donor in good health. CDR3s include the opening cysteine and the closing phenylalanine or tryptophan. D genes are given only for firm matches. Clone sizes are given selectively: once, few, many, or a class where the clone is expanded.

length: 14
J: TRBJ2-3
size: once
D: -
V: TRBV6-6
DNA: TGTGCCAGCAGTTACTCGACCTTTCCGGATACGCAGTATTTT
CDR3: CASSYSTFPDTQYF

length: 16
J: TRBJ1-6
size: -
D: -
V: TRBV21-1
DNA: TGTGCCACCTTAGACGAAGGTACAGTGTGTAATTCACCCCTCCACTTT
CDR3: CATLDEGTVCNSPLHF

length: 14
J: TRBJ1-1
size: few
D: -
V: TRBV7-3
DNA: TGTGCCAGCAGCTTAACGTTTTCGAACACTGAAGCTTTCTTT
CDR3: CASSLTFSNTEAFF

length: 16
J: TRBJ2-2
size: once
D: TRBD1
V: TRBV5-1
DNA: TGCGCCAGCAGCTCCCTCGGGACAGCTAACACCGGGGAGCTGTTTTTT
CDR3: CASSSLGTANTGELFF

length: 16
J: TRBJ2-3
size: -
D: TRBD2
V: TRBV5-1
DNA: TGCGCCAGCAGACGAGTTAGCGGGGGGGCCGGAGATACGCAGTATTTT
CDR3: CASRRVSGGAGDTQYF

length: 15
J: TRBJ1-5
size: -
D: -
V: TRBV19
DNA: TGTGCCAGTAGTATAGAACGGGGGGCGGGTCAGCCCCAGCATTTT
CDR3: CASSIERGAGQPQHF

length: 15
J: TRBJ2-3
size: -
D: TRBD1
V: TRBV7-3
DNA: TGTGCCAGCAGCCCCTCCGGGACAGGGAGGAATACGCAGTATTTT
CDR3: CASSPSGTGRNTQYF

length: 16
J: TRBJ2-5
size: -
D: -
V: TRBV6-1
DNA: TGTGCCAGCAGTGCAGATTTGGTACAGGGCCAAGAGACCCAGTACTTC
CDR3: CASSADLVQGQETQYF

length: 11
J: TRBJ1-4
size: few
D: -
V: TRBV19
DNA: TGTGCCAGTAGTTTTGACGGAAAACTGTTTTTT
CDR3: CASSFDGKLFF

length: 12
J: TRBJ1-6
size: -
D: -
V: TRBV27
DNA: TGTGCCAGCGGGGGGGAAGGGACTTCCCTCCACTTT
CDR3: CASGGEGTSLHF

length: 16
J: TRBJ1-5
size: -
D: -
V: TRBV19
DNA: TGTGCCAGTAGAACCCCCGGGACACGGCTGGACCAGCCCCAGCATTTT
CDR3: CASRTPGTRLDQPQHF

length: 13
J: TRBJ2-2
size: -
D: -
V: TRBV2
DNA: TGTGCCAGCAGGGGATTGAGGACCGGGGAGCTGTTTTTT
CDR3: CASRGLRTGELFF

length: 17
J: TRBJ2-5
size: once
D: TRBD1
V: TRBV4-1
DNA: TGCGCCAGCAGCCTCCCCACCGGGGACAGCTCAAAAGAGACCCAGTACTTC
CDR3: CASSLPTGDSSKETQYF

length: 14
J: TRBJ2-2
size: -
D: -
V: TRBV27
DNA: TGTGCCAGCAGTTTGGACAGAGCCACCGGGGAGCTGTTTTTT
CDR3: CASSLDRATGELFF

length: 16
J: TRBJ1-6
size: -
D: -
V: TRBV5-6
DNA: TGTGCCAGCAGCTTGGCAGGGGTCTCCTATAATTCACCCCTCCACTTT
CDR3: CASSLAGVSYNSPLHF

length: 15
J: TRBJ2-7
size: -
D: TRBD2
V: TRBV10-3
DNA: TGTGCCATCAGTGAGTTTAGCGGGAGGGGCTACGAGCAGTACTTC
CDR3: CAISEFSGRGYEQYF

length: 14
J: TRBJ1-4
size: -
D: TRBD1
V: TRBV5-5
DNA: TGTGCCAGCAGCTTCCGACAGGGTGGTGAAAAACTGTTTTTT
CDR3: CASSFRQGGEKLFF

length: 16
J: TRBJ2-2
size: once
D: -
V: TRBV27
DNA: TGTGCCAGCAGTCAGACTTCGGGGTACTTCACCGGGGAGCTGTTTTTT
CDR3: CASSQTSGYFTGELFF

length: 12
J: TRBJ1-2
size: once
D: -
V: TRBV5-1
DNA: TGCGCCAGCAGCTTTGACAGGAGCGGCTACACCTTC
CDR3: CASSFDRSGYTF

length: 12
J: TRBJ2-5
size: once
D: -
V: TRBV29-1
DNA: TGCAGCGTCGCAAGGGGCAGGGAGACCCAGTACTTC
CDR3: CSVARGRETQYF

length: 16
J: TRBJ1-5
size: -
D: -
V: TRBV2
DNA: TGTGCCAGTGCCCGGACGGGACTCATGGGGTCGGGGCCCCAGCATTTT
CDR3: CASARTGLMGSGPQHF

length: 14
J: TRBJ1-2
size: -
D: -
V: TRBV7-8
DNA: TGTGCCAGCAGCTTTCGGGAACGAGTCTATGGCTACACCTTC
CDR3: CASSFRERVYGYTF

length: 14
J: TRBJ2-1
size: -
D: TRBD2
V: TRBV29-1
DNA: TGCAGCGTAGTGACTAGCGACATTTACAATGAGCAGTTCTTC
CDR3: CSVVTSDIYNEQFF

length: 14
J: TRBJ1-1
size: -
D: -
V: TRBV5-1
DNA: TGCGCCAGCAGGTGGGGCCCGGAGGACACTGAAGCTTTCTTT
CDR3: CASRWGPEDTEAFF

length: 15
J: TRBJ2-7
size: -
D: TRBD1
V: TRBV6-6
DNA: TGTGCCAGCAGCCACCAGGGGGCGCAAAGCTACGAGCAGTACTTC
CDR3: CASSHQGAQSYEQYF

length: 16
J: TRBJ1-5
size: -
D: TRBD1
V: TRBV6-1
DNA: TGTGCCAGCAGTGCTCAAGACAGGGGGAAAGGACAGCCCCAGCATTTT
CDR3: CASSAQDRGKGQPQHF

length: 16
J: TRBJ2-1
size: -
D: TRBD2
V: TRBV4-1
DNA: TGCGCCAGCAGCCACCCCTCGGGGGGGGCCACCTTTAATCCGTTCTTC
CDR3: CASSHPSGGATFNPFF

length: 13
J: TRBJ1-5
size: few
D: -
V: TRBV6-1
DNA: TGTGCCAGCAGGGATTGGGGGGCGCAGCCCCAGCATTTT
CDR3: CASRDWGAQPQHF

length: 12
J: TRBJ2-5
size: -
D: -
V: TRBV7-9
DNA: TGTGCCAGCAGCTTAAAGGGCAAGACCCAGTACTTC
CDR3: CASSLKGKTQYF

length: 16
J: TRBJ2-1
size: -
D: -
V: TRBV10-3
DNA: TGTGCCATCAGGACCCAGGCCGACCGTGCCTACAATGAGCAGTTCTTC
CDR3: CAIRTQADRAYNEQFF

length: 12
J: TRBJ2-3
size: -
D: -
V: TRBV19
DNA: TGTGCCAGTAGGGGGGACCGAGGTACGCAGTATTTT
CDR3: CASRGDRGTQYF

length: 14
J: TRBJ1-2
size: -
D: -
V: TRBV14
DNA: TGTGCCAGCAGCCTCGGTCTACCTAACTATGGCTACACCTTC
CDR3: CASSLGLPNYGYTF

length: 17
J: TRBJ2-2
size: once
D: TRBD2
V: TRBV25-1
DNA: TGTGCCAGCAGTGATTTCCTAGCGGGGGGGCAGGCCGGGGAGCTGTTTTTT
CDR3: CASSDFLAGGQAGELFF

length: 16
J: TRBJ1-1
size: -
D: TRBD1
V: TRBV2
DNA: TGTGCCAGCACAAGGGGGTCAGGGGGCCCGAACACTGAAGCTTTCTTT
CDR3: CASTRGSGGPNTEAFF

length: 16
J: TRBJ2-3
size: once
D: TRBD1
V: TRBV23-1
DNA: TGCGCCAGCAGTCAACCGGTGGCAGGGGGCTTAAATACGCAGTATTTT
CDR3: CASSQPVAGGLNTQYF

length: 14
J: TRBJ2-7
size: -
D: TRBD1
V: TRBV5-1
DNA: TGCGCCAGCAACCCCGCAGGGGGTACCTACGAGCAGTACTTC
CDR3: CASNPAGGTYEQYF

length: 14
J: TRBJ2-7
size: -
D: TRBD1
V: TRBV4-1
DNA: TGCGCCAGCAGCCCAGTTGACAGGGTACACGAGCAGTACTTC
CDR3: CASSPVDRVHEQYF

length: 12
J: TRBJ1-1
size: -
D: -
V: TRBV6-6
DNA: TGTGCCAGCAGTTACCCGGGCCGGGGCGCTTTCTTT
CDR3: CASSYPGRGAFF

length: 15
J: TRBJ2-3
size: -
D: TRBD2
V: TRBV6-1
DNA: TGTGCCAGCAGTGGGCGGGGGGGGAGCACAGATACGCAGTATTTT
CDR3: CASSGRGGSTDTQYF

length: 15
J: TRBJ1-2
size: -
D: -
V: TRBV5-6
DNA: TGTGCCAGCAGCAGTGCGGGACTCCTTGGCTATGGCTACACCTTC
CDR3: CASSSAGLLGYGYTF

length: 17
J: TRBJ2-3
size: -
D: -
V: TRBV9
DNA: TGTGCCAGCAGCGTAGGGACACAGGGAAGGGGGACAGATACGCAGTATTTT
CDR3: CASSVGTQGRGTDTQYF

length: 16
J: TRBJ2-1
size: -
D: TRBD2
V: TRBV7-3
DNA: TGTGCCAGCAGCTCCCTTTCGTCTAGCGGGTCGAGTGAGCAGTTCTTC
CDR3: CASSSLSSSGSSEQFF

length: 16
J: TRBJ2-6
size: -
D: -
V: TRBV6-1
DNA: TGTGCCAGCAGTGAGGCCCAGGGGTCTGGGGCCAACGTCCTGACTTTC
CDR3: CASSEAQGSGANVLTF

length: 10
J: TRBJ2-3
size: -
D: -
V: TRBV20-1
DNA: TGCAGTGCTACTAGAGATACGCAGTATTTT
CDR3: CSATRDTQYF

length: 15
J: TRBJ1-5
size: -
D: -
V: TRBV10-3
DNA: TGTGCCATCAGTGAGGGGGCTGTTATGGGACAGCCCCAGCATTTT
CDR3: CAISEGAVMGQPQHF

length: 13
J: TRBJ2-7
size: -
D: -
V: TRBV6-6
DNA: TGTGCCAGCAAGGGCGGGGAGGACTACGAGCAGTACTTC
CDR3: CASKGGEDYEQYF

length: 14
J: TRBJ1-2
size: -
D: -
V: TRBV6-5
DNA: TGTGCCAGCAGTGGGGGAGACAGATGGAGTGGCTACACCTTC
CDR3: CASSGGDRWSGYTF

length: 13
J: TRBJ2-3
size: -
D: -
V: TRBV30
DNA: TGTGCCTGGAGTCGAGGACAGGGAGGGACGCAGTATTTT
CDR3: CAWSRGQGGTQYF

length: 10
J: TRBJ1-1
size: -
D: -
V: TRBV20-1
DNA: TGCAGTGCTAGTCTCGCTGAAGCTTTCTTT
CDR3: CSASLAEAFF

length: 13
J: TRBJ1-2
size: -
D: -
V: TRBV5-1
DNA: TGCGCCAGCAGCTTGGCCGGCGGGGAAGGCTACACCTTC
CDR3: CASSLAGGEGYTF

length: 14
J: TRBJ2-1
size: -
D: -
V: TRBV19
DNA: TGTGCCAGTAGTTCGCCCCCGGGCCCCATTTGGCAGTTCTTC
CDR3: CASSSPPGPIWQFF

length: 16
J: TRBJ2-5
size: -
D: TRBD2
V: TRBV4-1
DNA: TGCGCCAGCAGCCCCGGACTAGCGGGGGGGCAAGAGACCCAGTACTTC
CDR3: CASSPGLAGGQETQYF

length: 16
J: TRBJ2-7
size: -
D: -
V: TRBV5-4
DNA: TGTGCCAGCAGCTTGAATCTTTACGTGGAGGGTCAAGAGCAGTACTTC
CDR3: CASSLNLYVEGQEQYF